This T cell receptor beta chain was observed in a study of shared clonotypes between healthy human individuals. For the study at large: Plates per donor: three CD4 naive, three CD4 memory, two CD8 naive, one CD8 memory.

Study-level results: Clonotypes that were shared across several donors made up roughly 5% of naive CD4 clonotypes. Large depth notwithstanding, sorted-subset sequencing proved incomplete by rarefaction.

Every subset had its genomic DNA shared out evenly among several immunoSEQ plates. TCRdb's table, derived via immunoSEQ multiplex PCR, lists solely in-frame clones and lacks some. The data hold around 2.5 million clones, with over 85% observed a single time. A word on this clone: Its target is unknown.

The CDR3 consists of 13 residues. Germline CDR1 MNHNS, CDR2 SASEGT. V lost 2 bases and J 4 bases, leaving 5 bases between the germline ends. Specimen: naive CD4+ T cells from PBMCs. Regarding subset: CD45RA+ positively selected. This sequence originates from a man between 18 and 35 years old in good health. Some clones in this sample may be carry-over from other donors' samples. This chain joins TRBV6-1 and TRBJ2-2; D not resolved. This chain's CDR3 is CASSERVTGELFF. The DNA of the CDR3 is TGTGCCAGCAGTGAACGGGTCACCGGGGAGCTGTTTTTT.